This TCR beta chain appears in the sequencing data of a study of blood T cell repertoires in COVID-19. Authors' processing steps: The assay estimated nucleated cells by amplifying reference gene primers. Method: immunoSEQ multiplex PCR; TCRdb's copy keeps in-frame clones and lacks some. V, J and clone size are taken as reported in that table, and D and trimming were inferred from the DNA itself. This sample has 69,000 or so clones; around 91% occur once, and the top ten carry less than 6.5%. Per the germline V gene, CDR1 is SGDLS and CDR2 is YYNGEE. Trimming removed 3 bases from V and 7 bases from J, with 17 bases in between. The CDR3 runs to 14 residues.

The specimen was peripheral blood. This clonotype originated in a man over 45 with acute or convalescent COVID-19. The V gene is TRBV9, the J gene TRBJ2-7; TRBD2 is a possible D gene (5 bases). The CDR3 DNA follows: TGTGCCAGCAGCGCCTATTCGGGGTCCAAAGAGCAGTACTTC. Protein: CASSAYSGSKEQYF.